This record concerns one T cell receptor (beta chain) sequence. This sample is drawn from a study of T cell changes during pregnancy in multiple sclerosis. Sequencing used immunoSEQ multiplex PCR; TCRdb keeps in-frame clones, though not all of them. The sample has tens of thousands of clones; over 80% are singletons. The TCR was taken from a female donor with multiple sclerosis, enrolled in a pregnancy study. The sample in question was peripheral blood, obtained before pregnancy.

The DNA for the CDR3 is TGCAGCGTAGGGGGGGAAAGGCCTGAAGCTTTCTTT. Translated: CSVGGERPEAFF. The chain recombines TRBV29-1 with TRBJ1-1, with D perhaps matching TRBD1 (6 bases). The CDR3 extends over 12 amino acids. The V gene lost 6 bases and the J gene lost 6 bases, with 14 bases spanning the gap. From germline, CDR1 is SQVTM and CDR2 ANQGSEA.